This T cell receptor (beta chain) was sequenced during a study of CD8 T cells in ankylosing spondylitis. The V gene's germline CDR1 is SGHKS and CDR2 YYEKEE (reference sequence). Trimming cost V 4 bases and J 5 bases, with 15 bases left between them. This CDR3 region has 15 residues. Overall study results and limits: Reportedly, matched ankylosing spondylitis synovial fluid was significantly enriched for disease-linked clones. Prior work had noted some motif variants in reactive arthritis blood and synovial fluid. Several highly homologous variants made up a TCR beta motif that seemed to typify ankylosing spondylitis blood.

TCRdb re-derived calls from the 5' RACE reads in MiXCR, one entry per CDR3 protein. Of about 400,000 distinct CDR3 sequences in the sample, approximately 20% were seen once. The table lists this clonotype with a few counts. Its antigen remains unidentified. The source is a male donor with ankylosing spondylitis. The chain joins TRBV5-5 to TRBJ1-4; perhaps TRBD1 as D (5 bases). The sequencing input was blood, either unsorted or a sorted T cell fraction (not recorded which). This CDR3 reads CASSPWGGQNEKLFF. The CDR3 DNA is TGTGCCAGCAGCCCCTGGGGCGGCCAGAATGAAAAACTGTTTTTT.